The 6 T cell receptor beta chains below all came from one sample that was sequenced in a study of Ad26.COV2.S vaccination and SARS-CoV-2 variants. Libraries were prepared by immunoSEQ multiplex PCR; TCRdb keeps only in-frame clonotypes and omits some of them. The table includes approximately 420,000 clones, around nine tenths detected once. Treatment indicated: roughly 18 received Ad26.COV2.S at low or high dose, single or two shots; roughly five received placebo; per-sample allocation not given. The study sampled participants on day 63 after the first vaccine or placebo injection. The sequenced sample was peripheral blood, obtained in a trial of Ad26.COV2.S vaccine versus placebo. The receptors come from a person aged 18 to 59 who received the Ad26.COV2.S COVID-19 vaccine or a placebo.

This rearrangement joins TRBV4-2 to TRBJ2-3; possibly TRBD1 for D (6 bases). Per germline, CDR1 LGHNA and CDR2 YNFKEQ. Between the trimmed V and J ends, which lost 0 bases and 1 base, there was a span of 14 bases. The CDR3 consists of 17 residues. The CDR3 DNA follows: TGTGCCAGCAGCCAAGAATTCCGACAGGCGCGCACAGATACGCAGTATTTT. Translating gives CASSQEFRQARTDTQYF.

This chain joins TRBV10-2 and TRBJ2-3, with no clear D. The V end was cut by 8 bases, the J end by 0 bases, with 15 bases between. CDR3 length equals 15 residues. CDR1 is WSHSY and CDR2 is SAAADI in the germline V gene. This CDR3 is CASGVPAISTDTQYF. The CDR3 DNA reads TGCGCCAGCGGGGTCCCGGCGATTAGCACAGATACGCAGTATTTT.

V gene TRBV10-3 combines with J gene TRBJ1-4; D call uncertain. CDR3 length: 13 amino acids. Looked up from germline, CDR1 is ENHRY and CDR2 is SYGVKD. V lost 8 bases, J lost 0 bases, and 7 bases lay in between. CDR3 protein: CAIAGATNEKLFF. Written as DNA, the CDR3 is TGTGCCATCGCAGGCGCAACTAATGAAAAACTGTTTTTT.

This clone was seen once. The chain uses TRBV18 and TRBJ2-3; D unclear. CDR3 length: 12 amino acids. Trimming stripped 2 bases from V and 4 bases from J, with 4 bases between. Germline-derived CDR1 and CDR2 are KGHSH and LQKENI. In DNA form, the CDR3 reads TGTGCCAGCTCACCAATTCCAGATACGCAGTATTTT. Its protein is CASSPIPDTQYF.

This clone was recorded only once. The chain couples TRBV24-1 to TRBJ2-1; 8 positions agree with TRBD1. Germline V gene data show CDR1 as KGHDR and CDR2 as SFDVKD. V dropped 6 bases and J dropped 3; count of bases not matched to a gene: 3. The CDR3 is 14 residues long. The CDR3 loop is CATSTGTGYNEQFF. As DNA, the CDR3 is TGTGCCACCAGTACCGGGACAGGCTACAATGAGCAGTTCTTC.

The chain carries TRBV5-4 and TRBJ2-2; 9 bases line up with TRBD1. J gave up 4 bases and V 0 bases, and 1 base lay outside the gene matches. The CDR3 is made up of 15 amino acids. Germline-derived CDR1 and CDR2 are SGHNT and YYREEE (reference sequence). DNA for the CDR3: TGTGCCAGCAGCTTGGGGGACAGGGTCACCGGGGAGCTGTTTTTT. The encoded protein is CASSLGDRVTGELFF.